The 27 T cell receptor beta chains below all came from one sample that was sequenced in a study of blood T cell repertoires in COVID-19. Assay used: immunoSEQ multiplex PCR; TCRdb lists only in-frame clones, some missing. The repertoire holds around 280,000 clones, approximately 83% seen once, with around 2.1% in the top ten. Sequencing was performed on peripheral blood. Receptors were obtained from a woman under 40 who had recovered from COVID-19.

The rearrangement joins TRBV7-2 to TRBJ2-5; 7 bases agree with TRBD2. CDR3 length: 10 residues. With V trimmed by 11 bases and J by 13 bases, 10 bases remained unmatched. Germline V gene sequence: CDR1 SGHTA, CDR2 FQGNSA. CDR3 DNA sequence: TGTGCCGATCAGACAAGCGGGGTGTACTTC. Encoded protein: CADQTSGVYF. Variable domain in full (rest from reference TRBV7-2 and TRBJ2-5): GAGVSQSPSNKVTEKGKDVELRCDPISGHTALYWYRQSLGQGLEFLIYFQGNSAPDKSGLPSDRFSAERTGGSVSTLTIQRTQQEDSAVYLCADQTSGVYFGPGTRLLVL.

A note on this clone: At the DNA level, this CDR3 is encoded by other sequences in the same sample as well. The gene calls are TRBV28 and TRBJ1-2; 7 nucleotides align to TRBD1. Losses at the gene ends were 6 bases for V and 4 bases for J; bases not matched to a gene: 8. The CDR3 sequence is 14 residues long. Germline V gives CDR1 MDHEN, CDR2 SYDVKM. CDR3 DNA sequence: TGTGCCAGCAGCTTGAGCGACAGGGTCTATGGCTACACCTTC. Its protein product is CASSLSDRVYGYTF.

The chain combines TRBV19 with TRBJ1-5; D is possibly TRBD1 (6 bases). The CDR3 sequence is 15 residues long. Germline CDR1 and CDR2: LNHDA and SQIVND (reference sequence). Trimming removed 6 bases from V and 7 bases from J, with 19 bases in between. The CDR3 DNA follows: TGTGCCAGTAGCAACACCAGGGGTGCCGACCAGCCCCAGCATTTT. It specifies CASSNTRGADQPQHF.

This chain links TRBV29-1 with TRBJ1-2, with 7 bases lining up with TRBD1. J was trimmed by 3 bases and V by 8 bases; bases with no gene match: 6. Germline loops: CDR1 SQVTM, CDR2 ANQGSEA. The CDR3 length is 12 residues. CDR3 sequence (DNA): TGCAGCTCCAGAGGACAGGACTATGGCTACACCTTC. Translating it yields CSSRGQDYGYTF.

This clone has just a few counts. The genes are TRBV2 and TRBJ2-2; TRBD1 agrees at 7 bases. The germline CDR1 and CDR2 sequences are SNHLY and FYNNEI. The junction had 7 bases not matched to a gene; V was cut back by 6 bases and J by 0 bases. The CDR3 spans 16 residues. CDR3 sequence (DNA): TGTGCCAGCAGCCGTGGACAGGCCACGAACACCGGGGAGCTGTTTTTT. This codes for CASSRGQATNTGELFF.

This chain's CDR3 is CASSPMNTDTQYF. The CDR3 DNA reads as TGTGCCAGCAGCCCTATGAACACAGATACGCAGTATTTT. The chain combines TRBV3-1 (or the pseudogene TRBV3-2) with TRBJ2-3; D gene ambiguous. V gave up 4 bases and J gave up 2 bases, with 7 bases separating them. There are 13 residues in the CDR3. CDR1 is LGHDT and CDR2 is YNNKEL in the germline V gene (reference sequence).

The rearrangement joins TRBV12-5 to TRBJ2-5, with 9 positions matching TRBD2. With V trimmed by 6 bases and J by 1 base, 3 bases remained unmatched. This CDR3 comprises 14 residues. Germline V gene lookup returns CDR1 LGHNT and CDR2 FRNRAP. This CDR3 reads CASGSSGGQETQYF. In nucleotides, the CDR3 is TGTGCTAGTGGAAGTAGCGGGGGCCAAGAGACCCAGTACTTC.

This chain links TRBV6-5 with TRBJ2-3, with 7 bases lining up with TRBD1. Germline-derived CDR1 and CDR2 are MNHEY and SVGAGI. The CDR3 runs to 14 residues. The ends lost 6 bases at V and 4 bases at J; junction bases unmatched: 7. CDR3 protein: CASRRDRGADTQYF. In DNA form, the CDR3 reads TGTGCCAGCAGGAGGGACAGAGGAGCAGATACGCAGTATTTT.

The rearrangement uses TRBV11-2 and TRBJ2-6, with a tentative D call TRBD1 (6 bases). V lost 4 bases to trimming and J lost 0 bases, with 10 bases between them. CDR1 and CDR2 from the germline V gene are SGHAT and FQNNGV. This CDR3 is 16 amino acids long. As DNA, the CDR3 is TGTGCCAGCAGCTCCGGGACACGCTCTGGGGCCAACGTCCTGACTTTC. This encodes CASSSGTRSGANVLTF.

A few counts support this clone. The chain combines TRBV21-1 with TRBJ2-1; the D call of TRBD1 is as the table states it, not checked on the DNA. TRBV21-1 constitutes a pseudogene. The CDR3 length is 16 residues. The CDR3 protein is CASSKAPGPSYNEQFF. The CDR3 coding sequence is TGTGCCAGCAGCAAAGCTCCAGGTCCCTCCTACAATGAGCAGTTCTTC.

This chain connects TRBV29-1 to TRBJ2-1; D gene unclear. Trimming removed 4 bases from V and 10 bases from J, with 20 bases in between. CDR3 length equals 14 residues. The V gene's germline CDR1 is SQVTM and CDR2 ANQGSEA. Here the CDR3 DNA reads TGCAGCGTTGGGTATGTCGGCAGGCCAGGCGAGCAGTTCTTC. This codes for CSVGYVGRPGEQFF.

This clone was observed a single time. This sequence joins TRBV6-6 and TRBJ2-5, with 7 nucleotides matching TRBD2. V shed 0 bases and J 5 bases; nucleotides not matched to a gene: 6. Per germline, CDR1 MNHNY and CDR2 SVGAGI (reference sequence). CDR3 length: 15 residues. CDR3 DNA sequence: TGTGCCAGCAGTTACTCGGGGGGGAAACTGGAGACCCAGTACTTC. Translated, it gives CASSYSGGKLETQYF.

V usage is TRBV12-3 or TRBV12-4 and J usage is TRBJ1-2; D gene unclear. Trimming cost V 3 bases and J 8 bases, with 7 bases left between them. This CDR3 is built from 11 residues. The CDR3 reads CASSFRGGYTF. The CDR3 nucleotides read TGTGCCAGCAGTTTTCGGGGAGGCTACACCTTC.

The chain recombines TRBV7-9 with TRBJ2-7; D not certain. This CDR3 is built from 12 residues. Germline CDR1 SEHNR, CDR2 FQNEAQ (reference sequence). Trimming removed 5 bases from V and 2 bases from J, with 7 bases in between. CDR3 protein: CASSTGAYEQYF. CDR3 bases: TGTGCCAGCAGCACCGGAGCCTACGAGCAGTACTTC.

The rearrangement joins TRBV7-2 to TRBJ2-2; 7 positions agree with TRBD1. With 5 bases clipped from V and 2 bases from J, the junction kept 5 bases outside the gene matches. The CDR3 covers 15 residues. Germline CDR1 reads SGHTA; CDR2 reads FQGNSA. The CDR3 here is CASSPNRGNTGELFF. The CDR3 DNA sequence: TGTGCCAGCAGCCCAAACAGGGGAAACACCGGGGAGCTGTTTTTT.

The chain carries TRBV5-4 and TRBJ1-5, with 9 bases aligning to TRBD1. The length of the CDR3 is 15 residues. V lost 4 bases to trimming and J lost 1 base; unmatched junction nucleotides: 3. Germline V gives CDR1 SGHNT, CDR2 YYREEE (reference sequence). In nucleotides, the CDR3 is TGTGCCAGCAGCCTGGACAGGGGAAGCAATCAGCCCCAGCATTTT. Its protein product is CASSLDRGSNQPQHF.

This CDR3 is CASSPASTNNQPQHF. In DNA form, the CDR3 reads TGTGCCAGCAGCCCTGCCTCGACAAACAATCAGCCCCAGCATTTT. V is TRBV2 and J is TRBJ1-5; D gene ambiguous. The CDR3 loop spans 15 amino acids. V shed 6 bases and J shed 3 bases, with 15 bases lying between them. Germline CDR1 and CDR2: SNHLY and FYNNEI.

This clone has a single count. This rearrangement joins TRBV19 to TRBJ2-2; D possibly corresponds to TRBD2 (6 bases). V was cut by 5 bases and J by 0 bases, with 13 bases left in between. Per germline, CDR1 LNHDA and CDR2 SQIVND (reference sequence). The length of the CDR3 is 16 residues. CDR3 in DNA: TGTGCCAGTAGTGACCGGGACTTCGCGAACACCGGGGAGCTGTTTTTT. Translation: CASSDRDFANTGELFF.

The chain carries TRBV28 and TRBJ1-1; the match to TRBD1 covers 9 bases. The CDR3 is 16 residues long. In germline, CDR1 is MDHEN, CDR2 SYDVKM. V shed 5 bases and J 0 bases; nucleotides not matched to a gene: 7. CDR3 in DNA: TGTGCCAGCAGTCGGACAGGGGAACTTATGAACACTGAAGCTTTCTTT. Translated: CASSRTGELMNTEAFF.

The gene calls are TRBV12-3 or TRBV12-4 and TRBJ1-1; 10 positions agree with TRBD1. V gave up 5 bases and J gave up 10 bases; unmatched junction bases: 4. The CDR3 loop spans 12 amino acids. CDR3 residues: CASSPGTGAAFF. For the CDR3, the DNA is TGTGCCAGCAGTCCAGGGACAGGGGCAGCTTTCTTT.

A single count supports this clone. The rearrangement joins TRBV5-1 to TRBJ1-3, with D perhaps TRBD1 (6 bases). Deletions cut 3 bases from V and 0 bases from J, with 16 bases between. Looked up from germline, CDR1 is SGHRS and CDR2 is YFSETQ. This CDR3 comprises 17 residues. CDR3 protein: CASSWRQAGLSGNTIYF. The CDR3 DNA is TGCGCCAGCAGCTGGAGACAGGCTGGACTCTCTGGAAACACCATATATTTT.

This clone was seen a single time. The J gene is TRBJ2-3, the V gene TRBV5-1, with 9 bases lining up with TRBD2. Germline V gene lookup returns CDR1 SGHRS and CDR2 YFSETQ. The CDR3 covers 15 residues. J lost 6 bases, V lost 0 bases, and 5 bases had no gene match. CDR3 amino acids: CASSLVGLAGDTQYF. Here the CDR3 DNA reads TGCGCCAGCAGCTTGGTTGGCCTAGCGGGGGATACGCAGTATTTT.

V gene TRBV28 combines with J gene TRBJ2-1; 9 nucleotides agree with TRBD1. Germline CDR1 and CDR2: MDHEN and SYDVKM. The J segment lost 6 bases and the V segment lost 5 bases, leaving 11 bases of the junction unmatched. CDR3 length equals 16 residues. The CDR3 spells CASSTPGQGTLNEQFF. The CDR3 DNA sequence: TGTGCCAGCAGTACTCCGGGACAGGGTACCCTCAATGAGCAGTTCTTC. Full variable domain (outside the CDR3, taken from reference TRBV28 and TRBJ2-1): DVKVTQSSRYLVKRTGEKVFLECVQDMDHENMFWYRQDPGLGLRLIYFSYDVKMKEKGDIPEGYSVSREKKERFSLILESASTNQTSMYLCASSTPGQGTLNEQFFGPGTRLTVL.

The rearrangement joins TRBV10-2 to TRBJ2-5, with TRBD2 matching 11 bases. V was pared by 6 bases and J by 3 bases, with 0 bases of the junction left unmatched. Germline CDR1 and CDR2: WSHSY and SAAADI. The CDR3 consists of 13 residues. CDR3 nucleotide sequence: TGCGCCAGCAGACTAGCGGGGGAAGAGACCCAGTACTTC. Translating gives CASRLAGEETQYF.

This chain links TRBV5-1 with TRBJ2-5, with 9 bases that match TRBD2. The germline gives CDR1 SGHRS, CDR2 YFSETQ. The CDR3 length is 17 residues. Germline trimming cut 0 bases from V and 0 bases from J; bases unmatched to any gene: 6. CDR3: CASSLVSSGEYQETQYF. The CDR3 DNA is TGCGCCAGCAGCTTGGTTTCTAGCGGGGAATACCAAGAGACCCAGTACTTC.

The chain links TRBV20-1 to TRBJ1-6; possible D gene TRBD1, 5 bases. Deletions cut 4 bases from V and 13 bases from J, with 11 bases between. This CDR3 is 11 amino acids long. Germline-derived CDR1 and CDR2 are DFQATT and SNEGSKA (reference sequence). The CDR3 region is CSATTGLPLHF. The CDR3 DNA sequence: TGCAGTGCTACAACAGGTTTGCCCCTCCACTTT.

The chain carries TRBV4-2 and TRBJ1-1, with D unresolved. V was shortened by 0 bases and J by 8 bases, with 13 bases between the two germline ends. The CDR3 has 14 residues. Looked up from germline, CDR1 is LGHNA and CDR2 is YNFKEQ. Here the CDR3 DNA reads TGTGCCAGCAGCCAAGATCAGGCAACTAGAGAAGCTTTCTTT. Translating it yields CASSQDQATREAFF.